The 25 T cell receptor beta chains listed next were all sequenced from one sample in a study of blood T cell repertoires in COVID-19 (dated by TCRdb to the early 2020s). The method was the immunoSEQ multiplex PCR assay. The clones in this table, taken by TCRdb from immuneACCESS, are in-frame only. Not every clone is retained; where verified, under half of the shortfall comes from an unresolved V gene, and the cause of the rest is unknown. In all, the sample holds fewer than 110,000 clones, and approximately 87% of those were seen once. The ten largest clones add up to roughly 12% of the sample. Sequencing was performed on peripheral blood. The receptor set was obtained from a woman aged 25 to 39 with acute or convalescent COVID-19.

The rearrangement joins TRBV7-8 to TRBJ2-2, with TRBD1 identical over 8 bases. The V gene's germline CDR1 is SGHVS and CDR2 FQNEAQ. The length of the CDR3 is 14 residues. V gave up 2 bases and J gave up 6 bases; unmatched junction bases: 2. In nucleotides, the CDR3 is TGTGCCAGCAGCTTAAACAGGGGGTCCGGGGAGCTGTTTTTT. Protein sequence: CASSLNRGSGELFF.

In its sample, this clone was seen a few times. This rearrangement joins TRBV5-6 to TRBJ2-3; no clear D gene. The germline V and J ends were trimmed by 8 bases and 0 bases, with 7 bases remaining between them. There are 12 residues in the CDR3. The germline V gene has CDR1 SGHDT and CDR2 YYEEEE. This chain's CDR3 is CASQTSTDTQYF. CDR3 coding DNA: TGTGCCAGTCAGACTAGCACAGATACGCAGTATTTT. The entire variable domain, with the rest obtained from reference TRBV5-6 and TRBJ2-3, is as follows: DAGVTQSPTHLIKTRGQQVTLRCSPKSGHDTVSWYQQALGQGPQFIFQYYEEEERQRGNFPDRFSGHQFPNYSSELNVNALLLGDSALYLCASQTSTDTQYFGPGTRLTVL.

This rearrangement joins TRBV15 to TRBJ1-6; D perhaps matches TRBD1 (5 bases). CDR3 size: 16 residues. Per the germline V gene, CDR1 is LNHNV and CDR2 is YYDKDF (reference sequence). The V end lost 1 base, the J end lost 5 bases, and 12 bases lay between the germline ends. CDR3 in amino acids: CATSRAIDSNNSPLHF. The CDR3 DNA sequence: TGTGCCACCAGCAGAGCCATCGACAGCAATAATTCACCCCTCCACTTT.

The V call is TRBV5-1, the J call TRBJ1-6, with TRBD1 identical over 8 bases. The CDR3 runs to 18 residues. The junction had 11 bases not matched to a gene; V was cut back by 6 bases and J by 0 bases. Germline loops: CDR1 SGHRS, CDR2 YFSETQ. The CDR3 DNA is TGCGCCAGCATCCGAAGGACAGGGATCAGCTCCTATAATTCACCCCTCCACTTT. It codes for CASIRRTGISSYNSPLHF.

This chain joins TRBV7-9 and TRBJ1-2; 8 bases are shared with TRBD1. The CDR3 totals 14 residues. With V trimmed by 2 bases and J by 6 bases, 5 bases remained unmatched. CDR1 is SEHNR and CDR2 is FQNEAQ in the germline V gene (reference sequence). The CDR3: CASSLTTGDNGYTF. In DNA form, the CDR3 reads TGTGCCAGCAGCTTAACGACAGGGGATAATGGCTACACCTTC. Variable domain in full (rest from reference TRBV7-9 and TRBJ1-2): DTGVSQNPRHKITKRGQNVTFRCDPISEHNRLYWYRQTLGQGPEFLTYFQNEAQLEKSRLLSDRFSAERPKGSFSTLEIQRTEQGDSAMYLCASSLTTGDNGYTFGSGTRLTVV.

This clone appeared many times. The chain couples TRBV6-1 to TRBJ1-6, with D possibly matching TRBD1 (5 bases). V lost 2 bases and J lost 9, with 20 bases in between. There are 17 residues in the CDR3. The V gene's germline CDR1 is MNHNS and CDR2 SASEGT. The CDR3 reads CASSEKSGQGGSSPLHF. The CDR3 nucleotides read TGTGCCAGCAGTGAAAAGAGTGGGCAGGGAGGTAGTTCACCCCTCCACTTT.

The chain carries TRBV5-1 and TRBJ1-1, with D perhaps TRBD1 (5 bases). Germline CDR1 is SGHRS and CDR2 is YFSETQ. V was pared by 6 bases and J by 7 bases, with 19 bases between. The CDR3 is made up of 14 amino acids. The CDR3 DNA reads as TGCGCCAGCAACCCTAGAGAGTGGGGCGGTGAAGCTTTCTTT. Its translation is CASNPREWGGEAFF. The full variable domain, with the rest looked up from reference TRBV5-1 and TRBJ1-1, is KAGVTQTPRYLIKTRGQQVTLSCSPISGHRSVSWYQQTPGQGLQFLFEYFSETQRNKGNFPGRFSGRQFSNSRSEMNVSTLELGDSALYLCASNPREWGGEAFFGQGTRLTVV.

The V gene is TRBV7-9, the J gene TRBJ1-5, with a possible D match to TRBD1 (5 bases). Trimming removed 1 base at V and 2 bases at J, with 21 bases between. The CDR3 totals 19 residues. The germline CDR1 and CDR2 sequences are SEHNR and FQNEAQ (reference sequence). CDR3 in amino acids: CASSLGTGEPRQRNQPQHF. The DNA of the CDR3 is TGTGCCAGCAGCTTAGGCACTGGAGAGCCGAGACAGCGCAATCAGCCCCAGCATTTT.

The V and J genes are TRBV13 and TRBJ1-1; tentatively, D is TRBD1 (5 bases). This CDR3 spans 16 amino acids. V lost 1 base to trimming and J lost 0 bases, with 12 bases between them. From germline, CDR1 is PRHDT and CDR2 FYEKMQ (reference sequence). The CDR3 sequence: CASSLVATGMNTEAFF. For the CDR3, the DNA is TGTGCCAGCAGCTTAGTGGCAACAGGCATGAACACTGAAGCTTTCTTT.

The chain carries TRBV6-6 and TRBJ1-5, with 9 bases that match TRBD1. Looked up from germline, CDR1 is MNHNY and CDR2 is SVGAGI (reference sequence). V lost 2 bases to trimming and J lost 2 bases; unmatched junction nucleotides: 4. CDR3 length: 16 residues. CDR3 nucleotides: TGTGCCAGCAGTTACCCCAGACAGGGGGGCAATCAGCCCCAGCATTTT. It encodes CASSYPRQGGNQPQHF.

The chain combines TRBV12-3 or TRBV12-4 with TRBJ2-1; 7 bases map to TRBD2. The CDR3 has 13 amino acids. V lost 6 bases and J lost 7; bases outside the gene matches: 6. This chain's CDR3 is CASRGTGGNEQFF. In DNA form, the CDR3 reads TGTGCCAGCAGGGGGACGGGGGGAAATGAGCAGTTCTTC.

The table lists this clone with a few counts. This sequence joins TRBV15 and TRBJ1-6; 8 bases fit TRBD1. V was pared by 2 bases and J by 7 bases, with 4 bases of the junction left unmatched. CDR1 and CDR2 (germline): LNHNV, YYDKDF (reference sequence). The CDR3 is 15 residues long. The CDR3 nucleotides read TGTGCCACCAGCAGATCCCGGGACAGGAATTCACCCCTCCACTTT. It translates to CATSRSRDRNSPLHF.

The chain carries TRBV30 and TRBJ2-7, with D perhaps TRBD2 (7 bases). This CDR3 comprises 14 residues. The V gene's germline CDR1 is GTSNPN and CDR2 SVGIG (reference sequence). V gave up 2 bases and J gave up 3 bases, with 14 bases separating them. CDR3 residues: CAWSRGGGLYEQYF. CDR3 in DNA: TGTGCCTGGAGTAGGGGCGGGGGCCTCTACGAGCAGTACTTC.

This chain uses TRBV7-3 with TRBJ1-3; 9 positions match TRBD1. Germline lookup yields CDR1 SGHTA and CDR2 FQGTGA. This CDR3 region has 13 residues. With 5 bases clipped from V and 4 bases from J, the junction kept 0 bases outside the gene matches. CDR3 sequence (DNA): TGTGCCAGCAGCACAGGGGGCGGAAACACCATATATTTT. Translating gives CASSTGGGNTIYF.

The V gene is TRBV27, the J gene TRBJ1-4; 7 nucleotides line up with TRBD1. The germline CDR1 and CDR2 sequences are MNHEY and SMNVEV (reference sequence). V was clipped by 5 bases and J by 0 bases; unmatched bases: 9. The CDR3 has 17 amino acids. The CDR3 loop reads CASSAPRQGSTNEKLFF. CDR3 nucleotide sequence: TGTGCCAGCAGTGCTCCGAGACAGGGCTCAACTAATGAAAAACTGTTTTTT.

The CDR3 loop reads CASSLGGTGARGGGYTF. The CDR3 DNA sequence: TGTGCCAGCAGCTTAGGCGGGACAGGGGCCCGGGGCGGAGGCTACACCTTC. This sequence joins TRBV7-2 and TRBJ1-2, with 10 positions matching TRBD1. Germline V gene lookup returns CDR1 SGHTA and CDR2 FQGNSA. V shed 1 base, J shed 8 bases, and the junction held 13 bases outside the gene matches. The CDR3 is 17 amino acids. Based on the CDR3 plus reference TRBV7-2 and TRBJ1-2, the full variable domain is GAGVSQSPSNKVTEKGKDVELRCDPISGHTALYWYRQSLGQGLEFLIYFQGNSAPDKSGLPSDRFSAERTGGSVSTLTIQRTQQEDSAVYLCASSLGGTGARGGGYTFGSGTRLTVV.

The rearrangement links TRBV5-1 to TRBJ2-1, with D perhaps TRBD2 (6 bases). Trimming took off 0 bases at V and 4 bases at J, with 11 bases between the two ends. From germline, CDR1 is SGHRS and CDR2 YFSETQ. The CDR3 covers 15 residues. CDR3 sequence reads: CASSLDNGLYNEQFF. The CDR3 nucleotides are TGCGCCAGCAGCTTGGACAACGGACTATACAATGAGCAGTTCTTC. Variable domain in full (rest from reference TRBV5-1 and TRBJ2-1): KAGVTQTPRYLIKTRGQQVTLSCSPISGHRSVSWYQQTPGQGLQFLFEYFSETQRNKGNFPGRFSGRQFSNSRSEMNVSTLELGDSALYLCASSLDNGLYNEQFFGPGTRLTVL.

J is TRBJ1-5 and V is TRBV4-2; tentative D call: TRBD1 (5 bases). V was pared by 2 bases and J by 6 bases, with 17 bases between. The CDR3 spans 16 residues. The germline CDR1 and CDR2 sequences are LGHNA and YNFKEQ. The CDR3 is CASSQHRSEGFQPQHF. The CDR3 coding sequence is TGTGCCAGCAGCCAACATCGCTCGGAGGGGTTTCAGCCCCAGCATTTT.

This chain uses TRBV2 with TRBJ1-1; TRBD1 might be the D (6 bases). Germline V gene data show CDR1 as SNHLY and CDR2 as FYNNEI. There are 13 residues in the CDR3. V was trimmed by 9 bases and J by 6 bases, leaving 17 bases between them. CDR3 sequence (DNA): TGTGCCAGTTTTCCAGGGGAAGGGGCTGAAGCTTTCTTT. It encodes CASFPGEGAEAFF.

The CDR3 nucleotides read TGTGCCAGCAGCTGGGGACAGATGAACACTGAAGCTTTCTTT. Translated, it gives CASSWGQMNTEAFF. The V gene is TRBV7-9, the J gene TRBJ1-1; 7 positions agree with TRBD1. The V and J ends lost 4 bases and 0 bases, in that order; junction bases with no gene match: 2. Germline CDR1 and CDR2: SEHNR and FQNEAQ (reference sequence). The CDR3 runs 14 residues.

The J gene is TRBJ2-7, the V gene TRBV25-1; D is unresolved. Looked up from germline, CDR1 is MGHDK and CDR2 is SYGVNS. Trimming stripped 7 bases from V and 2 bases from J, with 9 bases between. The CDR3 runs 12 residues. The CDR3 reads CASTGSTYEQYF. CDR3 in DNA: TGTGCCAGCACAGGATCCACCTACGAGCAGTACTTC.

The J gene is TRBJ1-4, the V gene TRBV4-2, with D possibly matching TRBD1 (5 bases). This CDR3 contains 18 residues. CDR1 is LGHNA and CDR2 is YNFKEQ in the germline V gene. V lost 0 bases and J lost 0, with 14 bases in between. CDR3 loop: CASSQDLPGPATNEKLFF. The DNA of the CDR3 is TGTGCCAGCAGCCAAGATCTCCCAGGGCCAGCAACTAATGAAAAACTGTTTTTT.

This sequence joins TRBV10-1 and TRBJ1-4; D may be TRBD1 (6 bases). The ends were cut back, 3 bases at V and 4 bases at J, with 9 bases in the middle. CDR1 is WNHNN, CDR2 SYGVQD, per germline (reference sequence). There are 14 residues in the CDR3. The CDR3 loop reads CASSEGGSNEKLFF. The CDR3 DNA is TGCGCCAGCAGTGAAGGGGGAAGTAATGAAAAACTGTTTTTT.

The rearrangement links TRBV5-6 to TRBJ1-2; D is perhaps TRBD1 (5 bases). The CDR3 is 12 amino acids. V was pared by 7 bases and J by 5 bases, with 12 bases between. Per germline, CDR1 SGHDT and CDR2 YYEEEE. The DNA for the CDR3 is TGTGCCAGCTCAACAGGCGAGTATGGCTACACCTTC. Protein sequence: CASSTGEYGYTF. The full variable domain, its missing parts supplied by reference TRBV5-6 and TRBJ1-2, is DAGVTQSPTHLIKTRGQQVTLRCSPKSGHDTVSWYQQALGQGPQFIFQYYEEEERQRGNFPDRFSGHQFPNYSSELNVNALLLGDSALYLCASSTGEYGYTFGSGTRLTVV.

The gene calls are TRBV12-3 or TRBV12-4 and TRBJ1-1; no definite D call. CDR3 size: 13 residues. V shed 5 bases and J shed 4 bases, with 11 bases lying between them. CDR3 sequence (DNA): TGTGCCAGCAGTCAAGAAGCCTTCACTGAAGCTTTCTTT. It translates to CASSQEAFTEAFF.